Sequencing of this TCR beta chain was carried out in a study of PD-L1 blockade in urothelial cancer. Study summary: In about 2014, patients got going on atezolizumab, taking 1,200 mg intravenously every 3 weeks. Blood analysis was done at 3 weeks (second dose) and 6 weeks after treatment began. When blood samples were assessed, the median T cell count was some 130,000.

Clones were sequenced by immunoSEQ multiplex PCR, and TCRdb holds only the in-frame ones, with some missing. Among about 74,000 clones listed, around 90% were seen once. This CDR3 is built from 13 residues. Trimming took 5 bases from V and 8 from J, leaving 15 bases between them. Germline CDR1 and CDR2: SEHNR and FQNEAQ (reference sequence). The time point was: pretreatment peripheral blood. The sample was PBMCs, taken around atezolizumab (anti-PD-L1) treatment. The source is a man in his 70s with urothelial cancer. The chain uses TRBV7-9 and TRBJ1-1; D remains unclear. CDR3 DNA: TGTGCCAGCAGCCCCTCTGTGGCACGCGAAGCTTTCTTT. Protein sequence: CASSPSVAREAFF. Variable domain in full (rest from reference TRBV7-9 and TRBJ1-1): DTGVSQNPRHKITKRGQNVTFRCDPISEHNRLYWYRQTLGQGPEFLTYFQNEAQLEKSRLLSDRFSAERPKGSFSTLEIQRTEQGDSAMYLCASSPSVAREAFFGQGTRLTVV.